The sequence of this TCR beta chain was determined in a study of CD4 T cells in relation to SARS-CoV-2 and coronaviruses. Overall study context: TCR beta CDR3s were sequenced after approximately ten-day antigen culture of PBMCs. Negative control cultures got HIV-1 Nef peptides or no peptide.

Overall study results and limits: Crossreactivity was assessed only for spike protein, not other viral proteins.

This clone was picked up one time. Its antigen is unidentified. V shed 7 bases and J 3 bases; nucleotides not matched to a gene: 11. Germline V gives CDR1 SGHVS, CDR2 FQNEAQ. This CDR3 is built from 15 residues. Before the COVID-19 pandemic, during about 2011-2019, CD4+ T cells were taken from unexposed donors. Isolation of CD4+ T cells took place after about 9 days in culture. Sequencing was performed with immunoSEQ multiplex PCR; in TCRdb, only in-frame clones are kept and a portion is missing. Altogether more than 20,000 clones are present, 77% being singletons, with the ten largest covering around a sixth.

The rearrangement links TRBV7-8 to TRBJ2-7, with 8 bases identical to TRBD2. This sequence was found in a human donor in good health. Specimen: CD4+ T cells from PBMCs, cultured in vitro. The DNA of the CDR3 is TGTGCCAGCACCGCACGAGCGGGAGCGGGCTACGAGCAGTACTTC. Translation gives CASTARAGAGYEQYF.